This T cell receptor beta chain was captured by sequencing in a study of blood T cell repertoires in COVID-19. Per the study methods: Estimated nucleated cell counts came from reference gene primer amplification. Only in-frame clones appear in the TCRdb table, and some are missing; sequencing was by immunoSEQ multiplex PCR. D and trimming come from the DNA, and the V and J calls and clone size come from that table. The sample lists about 290,000 clones, around 92% occurring once. The germline CDR1 and CDR2 sequences are SGHDN and FVKESK. The CDR3 length is 19 residues. Trimming at V came to 5 bases and at J to 3 bases, leaving 19 bases not matched to a gene.

The TCR originated in a woman aged 25 to 45 with COVID-19, enrolled during active disease. Material: peripheral blood. The rearrangement uses TRBV14 and TRBJ2-1; 7 bases line up with TRBD1. CDR3 in amino acids: CASSSPTITGVPGYNEQFF. The CDR3 coding sequence is TGTGCCAGCAGCTCCCCGACAATCACAGGGGTCCCTGGCTACAATGAGCAGTTCTTC.